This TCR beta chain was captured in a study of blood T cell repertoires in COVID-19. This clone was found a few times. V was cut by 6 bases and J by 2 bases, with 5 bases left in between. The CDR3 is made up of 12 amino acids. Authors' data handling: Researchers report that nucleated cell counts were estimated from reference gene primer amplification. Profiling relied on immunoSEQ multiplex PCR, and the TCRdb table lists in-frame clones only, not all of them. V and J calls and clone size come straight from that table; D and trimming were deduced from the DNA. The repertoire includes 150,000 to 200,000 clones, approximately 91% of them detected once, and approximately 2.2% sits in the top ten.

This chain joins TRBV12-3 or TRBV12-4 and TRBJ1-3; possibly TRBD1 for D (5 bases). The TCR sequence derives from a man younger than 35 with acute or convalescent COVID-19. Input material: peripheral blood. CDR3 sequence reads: CASRGAGNTIYF. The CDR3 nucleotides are TGTGCCAGCAGAGGGGCTGGAAACACCATATATTTT.